The sequence of this T cell receptor beta chain was determined in a study of blood T cell repertoires in COVID-19. Assay: immunoSEQ multiplex PCR; the TCRdb copy retains only in-frame clones and omits some. The sample contains 150,000 to 200,000 clones, 86% of which appear only once. The CDR3 loop spans 15 amino acids. The ends lost 1 base at V and 5 bases at J; junction bases unmatched: 3. CDR1 is MDHEN, CDR2 SYDVKM, per germline. The sequence was collected from a man aged 50 to 59 with active or convalescent COVID-19. V gene TRBV28 combines with J gene TRBJ1-4; TRBD1 matches 8 bases. The sample was peripheral blood. The CDR3 sequence: CASSLSTGGNEKLFF. The CDR3 DNA is TGTGCCAGCAGTTTATCTACAGGGGGAAATGAAAAACTGTTTTTT.